This TCR beta chain was recorded in a study of T cells in Graves' hyperthyroidism and ophthalmopathy (dated by TCRdb to about 2019). Describing the broader study: Peripheral blood samples were taken at the time of initial diagnosis, prior to any treatment. To identify distinguishing TCR V-J signatures, a discovery cohort of around 98 patients was used, comprising roughly 45 with Graves' ophthalmopathy and some 60 with stable Graves' hyperthyroidism. For training and testing, the 100 or so patients in the discovery cohort were randomly divided in a 7:3 ratio. The paper describes TCR Vbeta CDR3 sequencing of 140 or so peripheral blood samples, made up of around 41 ophthalmopathy patients, roughly 80 hyperthyroidism patients and about 17 progressor patients. Once sampling was done, hyperthyroidism patients were given methimazole at a starting dose of 30 mg daily, whereas ophthalmopathy patients were given high-dose intravenous methylprednisolone. An independent validation cohort of under 20 hyperthyroidism patients and about 16 patients who later progressed to ophthalmopathy tested prospective prediction of ophthalmopathy. The study also compared thyroid tissue and blood T-cell repertoires from about 6 Graves' hyperthyroidism patients.

Concerning this clonotype: The antigen it recognizes is unknown. A much larger clone lies one base from this, so it may be a read error.

General findings and caveats noted by the study authors: During validation, the model predicted progression to ophthalmopathy a median of about 6.5 months ahead of onset, with around 71% sensitivity and 72% to 85% specificity. Blood samples also contained most of the expanded thyroid clonotypes (frequency above 0.001), which suggests that blood repertoires may reflect thyroid immune responses. Ophthalmopathy was separated from stable hyperthyroidism by a 13 V-J signature model, with over 85% sensitivity and roughly 84% specificity obtained in cross-validation and 80%/75% obtained in testing. No statistical method was used to set the sample size in advance, and investigators knew the group allocation.

Graves' hyperthyroidism was defined as stable when no progression to ophthalmopathy occurred over 18 months of follow-up. Hyperthyroidism patients were newly diagnosed, with disease duration under 2 months, and aged 18 to 65 years. Exclusion was applied to patients with uncontrolled infections, other autoimmune diseases, pregnancy or lactation. Diagnoses were based on clinical symptoms, serum thyroxine and TRAb, thyroid ultrasound and orbital computed tomography. Ficoll-Paque density gradient centrifugation was used to isolate PBMCs from about 9 ml of fresh peripheral blood. Total RNA was extracted with Trizol reagent, and quality was checked on an Agilent 2100 Bioanalyzer. TCR beta CDR3 regions were amplified from RNA transcripts. For the first round of RT-PCR on the TCR CDR3, the HTBI primer set was used together with the Qiagen OneStep RT-PCR kit. Libraries were constructed in a second round of multiplex PCR, after which size selection and purification were carried out. The libraries were sequenced on an Illumina HiSeq2000 using paired-end 100 bp reads. On the authors' methods: SOAPnuke was used to process the raw data, removing reads that contained adapters or uncalled bases, had a mean Phred below 15, or lacked an exact match to the constant primer or identifier. High-quality paired reads were merged using COPE v1.2.5, and each unique nucleotide sequence was defined as a clonotype. MiTCR v1.1 was used to align the clonotypes against IMGT TRBV, TRBD and TRBJ reference segments. Analysis was restricted to V-J combinations with a frequency above 0.0001, which covered roughly 99% of repertoires. A TCS score was defined as the ratio between F50 (clonal expansion) and ExV (chaos), using BLOSUM62-based TCRdist between CDR3 peptides within each V-J. Welch's t-statistics and random forest reduced some 510 V-J features to about 13, which were used in a naive Bayes classifier (R e1071). Thyroid-blood repertoire similarity was quantified with the Morisita-Horn index. TCRdb reran the public reads through fastp at Q25 and MiXCR, keeping productive beta chains. Rows merge per CDR3 protein into single entries with the most common DNA and genes. The V and J calls and clone size are TCRdb's, not the authors'. The table for this sample lists 700,000 to 850,000 distinct CDR3 sequences; roughly a third of them were counted only once. The top ten clones comprise around 30% of the sample.

From its cysteine to its phenylalanine, the CDR3 spans 16 amino acids. Only the CDR3 DNA stays, 48 bases, in frame from base 1. From V the trimming removes 4 bases and from J it removes 0 bases, while the gene matches leave 6 bases of the junction unaccounted for. According to the germline V gene (reference sequence), CDR1 reads LNHDA and CDR2 reads SQIVND. The source is a woman aged 40-49 years with Graves' hyperthyroidism. Sequenced input: blood. The rearrangement joined TRBV19 to TRBJ2-7, and TRBD2 aligns with 10 junction nucleotides. This receptor carries the CDR3 CASSTLAGEGSYEQYF. The DNA sequence is given as TGTGCCAGTAGTACCCTAGCGGGAGAGGGCTCCTACGAGCAGTACTTC.